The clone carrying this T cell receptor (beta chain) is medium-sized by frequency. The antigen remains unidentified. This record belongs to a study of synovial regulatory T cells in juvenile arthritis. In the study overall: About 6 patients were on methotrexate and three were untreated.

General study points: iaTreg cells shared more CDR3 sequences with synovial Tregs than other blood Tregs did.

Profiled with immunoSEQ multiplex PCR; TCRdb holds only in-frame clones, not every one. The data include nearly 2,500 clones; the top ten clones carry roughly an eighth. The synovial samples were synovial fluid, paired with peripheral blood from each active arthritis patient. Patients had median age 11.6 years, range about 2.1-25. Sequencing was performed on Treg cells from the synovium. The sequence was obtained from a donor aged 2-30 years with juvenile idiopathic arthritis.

The CDR3 reads CASSPRDSAYEQYF. The V gene is TRBV7-2, the J gene TRBJ2-7; the TCRdb call, TRBD1, lacks DNA for checking. Germline V gene data show CDR1 as SGHTA and CDR2 as FQGNSA. The CDR3 loop spans 14 amino acids. Only the protein sequence is given.